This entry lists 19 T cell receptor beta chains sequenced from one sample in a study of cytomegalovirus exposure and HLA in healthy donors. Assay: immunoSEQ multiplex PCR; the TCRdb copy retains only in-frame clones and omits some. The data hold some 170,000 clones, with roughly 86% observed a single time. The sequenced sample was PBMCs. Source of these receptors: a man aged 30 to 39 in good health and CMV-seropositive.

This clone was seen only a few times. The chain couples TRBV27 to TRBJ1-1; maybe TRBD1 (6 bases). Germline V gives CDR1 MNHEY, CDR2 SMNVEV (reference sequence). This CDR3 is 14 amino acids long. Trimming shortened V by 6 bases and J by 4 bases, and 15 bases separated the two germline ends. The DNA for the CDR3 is TGTGCCAGCAGGGATGAGGGGGTTTTCACTGAAGCTTTCTTT. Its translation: CASRDEGVFTEAFF.

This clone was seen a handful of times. The CDR3 here is CASSSGTASGNTIYF. CDR3 nucleotide sequence: TGTGCCAGCTCATCCGGGACAGCCTCTGGAAACACCATATATTTT. V gene TRBV18 combines with J gene TRBJ1-3; 7 bases are a match to TRBD1. The ends lost 5 bases at V and 0 bases at J; junction bases unmatched: 4. CDR3 length: 15 residues. The germline V gene encodes CDR1 KGHSH and CDR2 LQKENI.

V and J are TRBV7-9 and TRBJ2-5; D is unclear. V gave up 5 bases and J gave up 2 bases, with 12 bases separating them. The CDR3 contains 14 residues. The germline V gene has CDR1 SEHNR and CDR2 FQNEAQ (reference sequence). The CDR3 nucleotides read TGTGCCAGCAGCGCGACCGTTGGACAAGAGACCCAGTACTTC. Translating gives CASSATVGQETQYF.

CDR3 sequence: CASSPMTGSSYEQYF. CDR3 nucleotides: TGTGCCAGCAGCCCGATGACAGGCAGCTCCTACGAGCAGTACTTC. V gene TRBV7-2 combines with J gene TRBJ2-7; weak D call: TRBD1 (6 bases). CDR3 length equals 15 residues. In germline, CDR1 is SGHTA, CDR2 FQGNSA. The germline V and J ends were trimmed by 5 bases and 0 bases, with 14 bases remaining between them.

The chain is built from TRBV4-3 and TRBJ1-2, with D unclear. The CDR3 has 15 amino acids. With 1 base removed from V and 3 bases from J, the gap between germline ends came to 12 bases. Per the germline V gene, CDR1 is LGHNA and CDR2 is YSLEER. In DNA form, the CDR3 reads TGCGCCAGCAGCCAAGTGGGGAGCTTTGACTATGGCTACACCTTC. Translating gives CASSQVGSFDYGYTF.

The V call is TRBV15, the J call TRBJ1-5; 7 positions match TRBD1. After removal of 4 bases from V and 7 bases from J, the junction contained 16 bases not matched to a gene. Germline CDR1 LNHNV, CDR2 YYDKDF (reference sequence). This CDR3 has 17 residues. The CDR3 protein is CATSTVPRQGLQQPQHF. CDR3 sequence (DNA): TGTGCCACCAGCACAGTGCCCCGACAGGGTTTACAACAGCCCCAGCATTTT. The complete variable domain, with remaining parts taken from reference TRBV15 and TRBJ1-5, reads DAMVIQNPRYQVTQFGKPVTLSCSQTLNHNVMYWYQQKSSQAPKLLFHYYDKDFNNEADTPDNFQSRRPNTSFCFLDIRSPGLGDTAMYLCATSTVPRQGLQQPQHFGDGTRLSIL.

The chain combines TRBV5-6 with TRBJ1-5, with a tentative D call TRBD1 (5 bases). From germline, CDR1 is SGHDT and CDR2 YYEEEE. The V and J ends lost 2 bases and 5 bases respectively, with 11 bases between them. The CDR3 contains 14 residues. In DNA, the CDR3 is TGTGCCAGCAGCTTTAGGGGTCGGGATCAGCCCCAGCATTTT. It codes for CASSFRGRDQPQHF.

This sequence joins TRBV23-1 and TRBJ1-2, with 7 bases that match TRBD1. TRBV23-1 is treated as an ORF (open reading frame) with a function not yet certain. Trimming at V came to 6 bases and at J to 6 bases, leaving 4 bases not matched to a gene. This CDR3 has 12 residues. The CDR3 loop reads CASRPTGDGYTF. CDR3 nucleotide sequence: TGCGCCAGCAGGCCCACAGGGGATGGCTACACCTTC.

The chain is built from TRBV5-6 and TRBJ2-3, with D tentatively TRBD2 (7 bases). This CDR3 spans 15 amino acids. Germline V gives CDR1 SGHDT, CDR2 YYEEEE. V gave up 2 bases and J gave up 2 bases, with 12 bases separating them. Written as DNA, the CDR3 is TGTGCCAGCAGCTTAGGGGGGGGGCCCACAGATACGCAGTATTTT. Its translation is CASSLGGGPTDTQYF.

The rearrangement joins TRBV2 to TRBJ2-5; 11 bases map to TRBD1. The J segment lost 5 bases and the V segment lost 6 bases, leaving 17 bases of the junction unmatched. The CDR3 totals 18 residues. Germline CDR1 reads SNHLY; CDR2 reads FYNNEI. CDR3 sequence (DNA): TGTGCCAGCAGCTTAGACGGACAGGGGGCGATGTATAGGGAGACCCAGTACTTC. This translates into CASSLDGQGAMYRETQYF.

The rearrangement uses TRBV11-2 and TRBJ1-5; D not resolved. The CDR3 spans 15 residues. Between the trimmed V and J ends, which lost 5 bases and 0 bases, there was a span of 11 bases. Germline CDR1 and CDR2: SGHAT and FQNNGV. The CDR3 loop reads CASSVGGVSNQPQHF. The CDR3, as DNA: TGTGCCAGCAGCGTAGGAGGCGTTAGCAATCAGCCCCAGCATTTT.

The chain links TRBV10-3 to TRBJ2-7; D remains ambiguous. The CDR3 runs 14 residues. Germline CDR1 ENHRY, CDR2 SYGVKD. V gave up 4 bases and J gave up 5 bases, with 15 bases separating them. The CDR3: CAISATHPGHEQYF. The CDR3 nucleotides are TGTGCCATCAGTGCCACACACCCCGGACACGAGCAGTACTTC.

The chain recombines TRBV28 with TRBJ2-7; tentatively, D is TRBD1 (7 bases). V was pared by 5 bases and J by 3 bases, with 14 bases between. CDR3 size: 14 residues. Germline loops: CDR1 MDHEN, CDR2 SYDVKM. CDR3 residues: CASSTRRGDYEQYF. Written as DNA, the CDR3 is TGTGCCAGCAGTACCCGCAGGGGGGACTACGAGCAGTACTTC.

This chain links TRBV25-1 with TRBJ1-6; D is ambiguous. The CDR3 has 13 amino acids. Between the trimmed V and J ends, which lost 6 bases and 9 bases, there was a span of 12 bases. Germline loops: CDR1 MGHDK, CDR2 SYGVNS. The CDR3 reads CASSRGGGSPLHF. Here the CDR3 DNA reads TGTGCCAGCAGCCGTGGTGGCGGTTCACCCCTCCACTTT.

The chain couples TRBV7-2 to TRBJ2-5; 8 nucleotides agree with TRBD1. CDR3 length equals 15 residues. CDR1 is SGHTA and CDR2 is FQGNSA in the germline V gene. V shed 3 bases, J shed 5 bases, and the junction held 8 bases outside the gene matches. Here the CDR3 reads CASSFGQGSWETQYF. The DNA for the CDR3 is TGTGCCAGCAGCTTCGGACAGGGAAGTTGGGAGACCCAGTACTTC.

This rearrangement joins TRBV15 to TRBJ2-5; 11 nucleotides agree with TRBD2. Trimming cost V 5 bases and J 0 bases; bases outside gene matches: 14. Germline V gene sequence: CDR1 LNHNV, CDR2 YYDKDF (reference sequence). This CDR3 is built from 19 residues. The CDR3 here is CATSPTSLGLAGYQETQYF. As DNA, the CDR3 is TGTGCCACCAGCCCGACCTCCCTCGGACTAGCGGGCTACCAAGAGACCCAGTACTTC.

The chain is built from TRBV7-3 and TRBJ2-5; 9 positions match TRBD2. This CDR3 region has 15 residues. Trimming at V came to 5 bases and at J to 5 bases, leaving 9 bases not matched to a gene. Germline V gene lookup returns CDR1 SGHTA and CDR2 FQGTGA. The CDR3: CASSPRGGRGETQYF. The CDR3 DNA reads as TGTGCCAGCAGCCCCCGTGGCGGGAGGGGGGAGACCCAGTACTTC. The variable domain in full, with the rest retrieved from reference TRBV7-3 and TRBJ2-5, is GAGVSQTPSNKVTEKGKYVELRCDPISGHTALYWYRQSLGQGPEFLIYFQGTGAADDSGLPNDRFFAVRPEGSVSTLKIQRTERGDSAVYLCASSPRGGRGETQYFGPGTRLLVL.

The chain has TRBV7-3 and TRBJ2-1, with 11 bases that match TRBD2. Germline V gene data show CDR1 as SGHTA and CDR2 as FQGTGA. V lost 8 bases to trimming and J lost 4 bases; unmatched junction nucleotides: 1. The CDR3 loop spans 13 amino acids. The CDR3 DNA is TGTGCCAGCTCTAGCGGGGGGTACAATGAGCAGTTCTTC. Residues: CASSSGGYNEQFF.

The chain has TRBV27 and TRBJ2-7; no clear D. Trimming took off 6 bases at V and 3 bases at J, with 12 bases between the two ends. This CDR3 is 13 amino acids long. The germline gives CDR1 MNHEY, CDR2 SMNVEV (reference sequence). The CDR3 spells CASSPPGVYEQYF. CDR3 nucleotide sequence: TGTGCCAGCAGCCCTCCCGGAGTCTACGAGCAGTACTTC.